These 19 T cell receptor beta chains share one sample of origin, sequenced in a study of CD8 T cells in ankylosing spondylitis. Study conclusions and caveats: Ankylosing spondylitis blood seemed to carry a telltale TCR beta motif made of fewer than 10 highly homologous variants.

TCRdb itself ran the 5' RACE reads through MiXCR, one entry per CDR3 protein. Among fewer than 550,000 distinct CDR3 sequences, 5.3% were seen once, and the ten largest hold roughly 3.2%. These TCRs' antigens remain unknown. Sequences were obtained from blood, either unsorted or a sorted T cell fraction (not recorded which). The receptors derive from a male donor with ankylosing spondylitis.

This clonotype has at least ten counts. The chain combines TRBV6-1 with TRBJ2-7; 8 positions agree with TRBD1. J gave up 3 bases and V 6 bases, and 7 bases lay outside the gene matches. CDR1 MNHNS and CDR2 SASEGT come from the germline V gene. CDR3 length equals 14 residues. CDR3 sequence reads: CASSMDRVFYEQYF. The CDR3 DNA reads TGTGCCAGCAGCATGGACAGGGTTTTCTACGAGCAGTACTTC.

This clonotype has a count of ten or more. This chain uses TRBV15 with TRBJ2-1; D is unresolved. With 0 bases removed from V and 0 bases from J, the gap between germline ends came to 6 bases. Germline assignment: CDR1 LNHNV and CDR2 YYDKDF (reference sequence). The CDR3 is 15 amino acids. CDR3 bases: TGTGCCACCAGCAGAGACCTTTCCTCCTACAATGAGCAGTTCTTC. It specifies CATSRDLSSYNEQFF.

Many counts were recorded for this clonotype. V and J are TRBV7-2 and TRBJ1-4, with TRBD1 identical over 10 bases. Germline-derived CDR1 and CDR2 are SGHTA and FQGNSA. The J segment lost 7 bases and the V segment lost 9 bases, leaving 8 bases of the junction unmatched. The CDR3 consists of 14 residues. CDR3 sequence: CASRTGTGAEKLFF. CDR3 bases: TGTGCCAGTCGTACCGGGACAGGGGCTGAAAAACTGTTTTTT.

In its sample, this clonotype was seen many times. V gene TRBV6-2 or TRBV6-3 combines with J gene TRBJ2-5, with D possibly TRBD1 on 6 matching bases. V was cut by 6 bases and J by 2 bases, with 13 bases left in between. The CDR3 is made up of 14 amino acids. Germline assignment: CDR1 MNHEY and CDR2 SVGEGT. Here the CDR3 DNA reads TGTGCCAGCAGACATCAGGGGCGACAAGAGACCCAGTACTTC. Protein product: CASRHQGRQETQYF.

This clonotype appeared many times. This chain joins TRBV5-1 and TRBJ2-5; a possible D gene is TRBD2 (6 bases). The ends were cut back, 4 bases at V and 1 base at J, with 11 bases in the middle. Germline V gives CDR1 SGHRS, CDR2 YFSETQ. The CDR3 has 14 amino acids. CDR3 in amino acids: CASSPGDIQETQYF. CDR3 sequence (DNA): TGCGCCAGCAGCCCGGGAGATATCCAAGAGACCCAGTACTTC.

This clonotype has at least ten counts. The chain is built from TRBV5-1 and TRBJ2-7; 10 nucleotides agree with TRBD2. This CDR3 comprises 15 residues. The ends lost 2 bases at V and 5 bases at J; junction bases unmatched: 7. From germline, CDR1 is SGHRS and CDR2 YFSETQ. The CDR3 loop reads CASSFASGSFDEQYF. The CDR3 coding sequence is TGCGCCAGCAGCTTTGCTAGCGGGAGTTTCGACGAGCAGTACTTC.

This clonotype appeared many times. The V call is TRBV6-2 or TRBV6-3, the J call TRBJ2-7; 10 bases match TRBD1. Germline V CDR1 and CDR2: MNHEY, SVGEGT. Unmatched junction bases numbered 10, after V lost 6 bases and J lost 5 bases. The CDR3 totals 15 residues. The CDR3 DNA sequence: TGTGCCAGCAGCTTGGAGGGACAGGGGATCCACGAGCAGTACTTC. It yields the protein CASSLEGQGIHEQYF.

In nucleotides, the CDR3 is TGTGCCAGCAGCCCACCCGGACTAGCGGGAGGGATGGAGACCCAGTACTTC. Its protein product is CASSPPGLAGGMETQYF. The genes are TRBV7-2 and TRBJ2-5; 15 positions match TRBD2. Germline CDR1 is SGHTA and CDR2 is FQGNSA. The V gene end was trimmed by 5 bases and the J gene end by 5 bases; junction bases not matched to a gene: 9. CDR3 length: 17 residues.

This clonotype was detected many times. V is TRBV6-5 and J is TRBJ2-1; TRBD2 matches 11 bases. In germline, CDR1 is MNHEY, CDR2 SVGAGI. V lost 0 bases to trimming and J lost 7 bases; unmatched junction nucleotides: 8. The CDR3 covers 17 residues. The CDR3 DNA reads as TGTGCCAGCAGTTACTCGTTAGCGGGAGGGAACAGGAATGAGCAGTTCTTC. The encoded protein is CASSYSLAGGNRNEQFF.

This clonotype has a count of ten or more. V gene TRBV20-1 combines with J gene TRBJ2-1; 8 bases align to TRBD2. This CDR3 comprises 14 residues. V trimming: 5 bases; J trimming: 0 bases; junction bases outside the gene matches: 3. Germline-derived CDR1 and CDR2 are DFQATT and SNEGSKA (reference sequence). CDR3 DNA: TGCAGTGCTTTAAGCGGGAGCTCCTACAATGAGCAGTTCTTC. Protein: CSALSGSSYNEQFF.

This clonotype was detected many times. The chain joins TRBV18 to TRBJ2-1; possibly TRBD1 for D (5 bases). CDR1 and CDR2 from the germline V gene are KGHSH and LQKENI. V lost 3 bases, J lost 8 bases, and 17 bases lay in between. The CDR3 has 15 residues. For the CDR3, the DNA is TGTGCCAGCTCACCTCTAGGAAGGGGAATGGATGAGCAGTTCTTC. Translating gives CASSPLGRGMDEQFF.

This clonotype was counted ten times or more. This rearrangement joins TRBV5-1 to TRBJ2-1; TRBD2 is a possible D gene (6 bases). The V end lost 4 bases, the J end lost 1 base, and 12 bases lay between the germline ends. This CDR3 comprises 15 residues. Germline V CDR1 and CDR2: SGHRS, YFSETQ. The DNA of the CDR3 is TGCGCCAGCAGCGAACAAGCGGGTTCCTACAATGAGCAGTTCTTC. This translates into CASSEQAGSYNEQFF.

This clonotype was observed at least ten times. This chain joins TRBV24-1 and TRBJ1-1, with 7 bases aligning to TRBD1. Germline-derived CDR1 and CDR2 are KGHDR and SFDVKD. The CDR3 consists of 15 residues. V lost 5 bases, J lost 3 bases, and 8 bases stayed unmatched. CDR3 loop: CATSANRGRDTEAFF. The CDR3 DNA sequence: TGTGCCACCAGTGCGAACAGGGGCCGGGACACTGAAGCTTTCTTT.

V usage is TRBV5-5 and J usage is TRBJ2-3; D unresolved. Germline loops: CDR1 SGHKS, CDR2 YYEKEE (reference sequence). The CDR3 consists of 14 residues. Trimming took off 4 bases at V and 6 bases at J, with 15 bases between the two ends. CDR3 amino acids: CASSPGRSWDTQYF. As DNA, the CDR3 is TGTGCCAGCAGCCCTGGGCGCTCTTGGGATACGCAGTATTTT.

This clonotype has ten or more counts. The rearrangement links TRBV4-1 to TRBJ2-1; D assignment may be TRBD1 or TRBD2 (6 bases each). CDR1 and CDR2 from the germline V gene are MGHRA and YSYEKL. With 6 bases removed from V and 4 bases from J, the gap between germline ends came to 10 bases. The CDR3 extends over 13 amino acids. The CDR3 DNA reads TGCGCCAGCAGAGAGGGGGGTTACAATGAGCAGTTCTTC. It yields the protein CASREGGYNEQFF.

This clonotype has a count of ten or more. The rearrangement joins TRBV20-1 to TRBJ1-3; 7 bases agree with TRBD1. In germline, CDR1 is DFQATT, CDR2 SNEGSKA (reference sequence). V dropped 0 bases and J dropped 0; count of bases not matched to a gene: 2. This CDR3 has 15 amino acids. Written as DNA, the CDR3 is TGCAGTGCTAGAGAGGGGACAGTCTCTGGAAACACCATATATTTT. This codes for CSAREGTVSGNTIYF.

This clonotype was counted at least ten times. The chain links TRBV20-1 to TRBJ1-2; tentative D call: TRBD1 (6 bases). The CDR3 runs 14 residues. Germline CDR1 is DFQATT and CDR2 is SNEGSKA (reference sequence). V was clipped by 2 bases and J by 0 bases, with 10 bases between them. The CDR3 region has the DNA TGCAGTGCTAGATGGGAGGGGGCTAACTATGGCTACACCTTC. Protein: CSARWEGANYGYTF.

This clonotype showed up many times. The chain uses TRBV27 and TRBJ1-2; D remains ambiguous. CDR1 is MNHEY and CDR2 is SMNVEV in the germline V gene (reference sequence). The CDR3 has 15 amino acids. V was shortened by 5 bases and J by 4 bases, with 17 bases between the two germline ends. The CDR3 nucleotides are TGTGCCAGCAGTCCGATACCGGGGATTCGCTATGGCTACACCTTC. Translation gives CASSPIPGIRYGYTF.

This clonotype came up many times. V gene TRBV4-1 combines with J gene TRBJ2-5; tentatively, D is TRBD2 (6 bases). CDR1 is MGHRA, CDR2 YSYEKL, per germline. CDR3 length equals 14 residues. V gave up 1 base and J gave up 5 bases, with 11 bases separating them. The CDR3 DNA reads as TGCGCCAGCAGCCAAGTTCCAGGGAGGGAGACCCAGTACTTC. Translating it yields CASSQVPGRETQYF.